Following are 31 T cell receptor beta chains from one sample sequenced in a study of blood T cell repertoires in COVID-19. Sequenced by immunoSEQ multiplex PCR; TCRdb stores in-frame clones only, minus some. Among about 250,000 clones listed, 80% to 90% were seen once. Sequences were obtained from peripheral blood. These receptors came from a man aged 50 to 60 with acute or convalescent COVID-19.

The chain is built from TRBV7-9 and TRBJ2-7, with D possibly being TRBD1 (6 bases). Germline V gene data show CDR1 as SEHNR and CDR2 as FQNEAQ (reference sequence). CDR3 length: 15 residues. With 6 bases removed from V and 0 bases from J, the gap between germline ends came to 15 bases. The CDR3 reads CASRPNGQFSYEQYF. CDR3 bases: TGTGCCAGCAGACCCAATGGACAGTTCTCCTACGAGCAGTACTTC.

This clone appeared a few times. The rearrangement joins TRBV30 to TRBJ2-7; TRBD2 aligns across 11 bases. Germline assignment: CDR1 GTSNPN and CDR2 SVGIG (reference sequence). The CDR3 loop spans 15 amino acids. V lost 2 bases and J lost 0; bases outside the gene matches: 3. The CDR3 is CAWSPLAGVSYEQYF. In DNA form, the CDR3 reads TGTGCCTGGAGTCCACTAGCGGGGGTCTCCTACGAGCAGTACTTC. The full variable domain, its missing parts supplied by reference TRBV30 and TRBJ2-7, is SQTIHQWPATLVQPVGSPLSLECTVEGTSNPNLYWYRQAAGRGLQLLFYSVGIGQISSEVPQNLSASRPQDRQFILSSKKLLLSDSGFYLCAWSPLAGVSYEQYFGPGTRLTVT.

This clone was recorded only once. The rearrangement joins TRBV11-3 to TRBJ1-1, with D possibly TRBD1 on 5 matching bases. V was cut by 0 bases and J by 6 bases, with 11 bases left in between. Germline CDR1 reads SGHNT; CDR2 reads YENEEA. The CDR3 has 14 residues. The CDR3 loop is CASSLDWGEAEAFF. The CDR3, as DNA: TGTGCCAGCAGCTTAGATTGGGGGGAAGCTGAAGCTTTCTTT.

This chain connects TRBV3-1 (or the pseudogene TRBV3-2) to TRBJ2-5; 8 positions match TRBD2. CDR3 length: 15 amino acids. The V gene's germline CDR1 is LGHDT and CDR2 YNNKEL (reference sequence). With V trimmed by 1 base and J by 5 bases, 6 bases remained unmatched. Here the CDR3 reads CASSQVGTSQETQYF. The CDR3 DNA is TGTGCCAGCAGCCAAGTAGGGACTAGTCAGGAGACCCAGTACTTC.

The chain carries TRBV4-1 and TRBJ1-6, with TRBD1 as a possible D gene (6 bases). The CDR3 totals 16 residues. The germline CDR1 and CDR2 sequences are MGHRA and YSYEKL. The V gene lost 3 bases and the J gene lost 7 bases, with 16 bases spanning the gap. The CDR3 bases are TGCGCCAGCAGCCAGACCCTCAGGGGAGGGAATTCACCCCTCCACTTT. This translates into CASSQTLRGGNSPLHF.

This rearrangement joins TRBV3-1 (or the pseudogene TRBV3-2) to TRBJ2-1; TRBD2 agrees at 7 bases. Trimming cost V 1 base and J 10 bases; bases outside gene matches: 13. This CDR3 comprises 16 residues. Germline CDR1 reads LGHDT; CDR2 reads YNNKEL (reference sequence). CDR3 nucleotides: TGTGCCAGCAGCCAAGGGAATTTTCCCCAACTAGCGGAGCAGTTCTTC. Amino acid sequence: CASSQGNFPQLAEQFF.

The CDR3 DNA is TGTGCCAGCAGCCCCCCACGGGACTGGTCTCGTAGGAGCAATCAGCCCCAGCATTTT. Its protein product is CASSPPRDWSRRSNQPQHF. V usage is TRBV6-2 or TRBV6-3 and J usage is TRBJ1-5, with D maybe TRBD1 (5 bases). Trimming left V 6 bases short and J 1 base short, with 25 bases between. Germline values: CDR1 MNHEY, CDR2 SVGEGT. CDR3 size: 19 residues.

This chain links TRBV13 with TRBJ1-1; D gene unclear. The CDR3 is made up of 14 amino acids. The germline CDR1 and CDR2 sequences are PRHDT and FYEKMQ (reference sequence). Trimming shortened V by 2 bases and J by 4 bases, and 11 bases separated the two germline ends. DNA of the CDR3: TGTGCCAGCAGCTTACGGGGTGGCGGCACTGAAGCTTTCTTT. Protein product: CASSLRGGGTEAFF. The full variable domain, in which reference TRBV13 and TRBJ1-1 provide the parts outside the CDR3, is AAGVIQSPRHLIKEKRETATLKCYPIPRHDTVYWYQQGPGQDPQFLISFYEKMQSDKGSIPDRFSAQQFSDYHSELNMSSLELGDSALYFCASSLRGGGTEAFFGQGTRLTVV.

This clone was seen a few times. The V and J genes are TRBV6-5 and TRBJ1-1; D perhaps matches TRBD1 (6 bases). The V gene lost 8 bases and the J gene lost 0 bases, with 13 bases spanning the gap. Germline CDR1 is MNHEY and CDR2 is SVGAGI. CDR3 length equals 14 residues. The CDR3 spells CASLRGGVNTEAFF. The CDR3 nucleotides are TGTGCCAGCCTCCGAGGGGGGGTGAACACTGAAGCTTTCTTT.

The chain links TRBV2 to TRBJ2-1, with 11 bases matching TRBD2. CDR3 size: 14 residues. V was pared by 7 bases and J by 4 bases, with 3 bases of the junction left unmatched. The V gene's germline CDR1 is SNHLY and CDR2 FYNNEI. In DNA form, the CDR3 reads TGTGCCAGCACCGGGACTAGCGGATACAATGAGCAGTTCTTC. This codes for CASTGTSGYNEQFF.

CDR3: CASSSSGQGPFF. DNA of the CDR3: TGTGCCAGCAGTTCATCCGGACAGGGCCCTTTCTTT. V usage is TRBV12-3 or TRBV12-4 and J usage is TRBJ1-1; TRBD1 matches 8 bases. The ends lost 4 bases at V and 12 bases at J; junction bases unmatched: 7. The CDR3 extends over 12 amino acids.

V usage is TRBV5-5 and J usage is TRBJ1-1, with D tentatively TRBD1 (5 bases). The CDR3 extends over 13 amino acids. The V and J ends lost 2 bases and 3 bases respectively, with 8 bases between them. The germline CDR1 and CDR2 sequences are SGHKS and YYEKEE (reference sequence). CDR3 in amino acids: CASSFQGDTEAFF. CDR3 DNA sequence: TGTGCCAGCAGCTTCCAAGGGGACACTGAAGCTTTCTTT.

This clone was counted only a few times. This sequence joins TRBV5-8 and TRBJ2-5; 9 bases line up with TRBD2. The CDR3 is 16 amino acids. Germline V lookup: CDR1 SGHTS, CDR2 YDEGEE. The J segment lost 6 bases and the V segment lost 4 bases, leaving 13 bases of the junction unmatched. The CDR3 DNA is TGTGCCAGCAGCCCCCGCGGTAGCGGGAGCATAAAGACCCAGTACTTC. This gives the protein CASSPRGSGSIKTQYF. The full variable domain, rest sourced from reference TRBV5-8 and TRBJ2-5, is EAGVTQSPTHLIKTRGQQATLRCSPISGHTSVYWYQQALGLGLQFLLWYDEGEERNRGNFPPRFSGRQFPNYSSELNVNALELEDSALYLCASSPRGSGSIKTQYFGPGTRLLVL.

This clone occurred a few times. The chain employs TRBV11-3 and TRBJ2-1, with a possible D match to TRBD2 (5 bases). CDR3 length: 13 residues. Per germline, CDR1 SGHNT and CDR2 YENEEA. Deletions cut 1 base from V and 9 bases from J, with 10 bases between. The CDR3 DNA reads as TGTGCCAGCAGCTTAGCCTCTAGCTCTGAGCAGTTCTTC. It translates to CASSLASSSEQFF.

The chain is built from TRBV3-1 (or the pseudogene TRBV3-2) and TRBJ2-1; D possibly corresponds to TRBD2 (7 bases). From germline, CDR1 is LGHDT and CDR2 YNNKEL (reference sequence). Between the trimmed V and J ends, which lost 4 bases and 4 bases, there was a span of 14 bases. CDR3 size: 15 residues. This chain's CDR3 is CASSLPGGPYNEQFF. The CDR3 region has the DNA TGTGCCAGCAGCCTCCCCGGGGGGCCATACAATGAGCAGTTCTTC.

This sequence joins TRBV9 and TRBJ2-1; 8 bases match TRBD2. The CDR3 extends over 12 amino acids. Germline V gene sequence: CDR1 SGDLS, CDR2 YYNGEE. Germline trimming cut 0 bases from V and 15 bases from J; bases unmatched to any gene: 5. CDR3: CASSVEAGALFF. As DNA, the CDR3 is TGTGCCAGCAGCGTAGAAGCGGGAGCCCTGTTCTTC.

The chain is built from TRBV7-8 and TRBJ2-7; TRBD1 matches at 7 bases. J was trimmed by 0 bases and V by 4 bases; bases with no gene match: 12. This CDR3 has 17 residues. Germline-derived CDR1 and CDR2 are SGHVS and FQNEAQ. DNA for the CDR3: TGTGCCAGCAGCTCCCGACAGGGTTCAAAAATCTCCTACGAGCAGTACTTC. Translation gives CASSSRQGSKISYEQYF.

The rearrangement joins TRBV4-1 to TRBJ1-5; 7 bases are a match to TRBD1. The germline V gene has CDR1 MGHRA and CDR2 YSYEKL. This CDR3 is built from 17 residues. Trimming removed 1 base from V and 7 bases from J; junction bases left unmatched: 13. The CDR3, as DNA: TGCGCCAGCAGCCAAGCCCCGCAAGAGACAGGGAGACAGCCCCAGCATTTT. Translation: CASSQAPQETGRQPQHF.

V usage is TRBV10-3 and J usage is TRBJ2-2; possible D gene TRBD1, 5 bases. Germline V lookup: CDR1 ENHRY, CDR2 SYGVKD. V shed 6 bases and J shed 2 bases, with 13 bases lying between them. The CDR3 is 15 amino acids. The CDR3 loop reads CAIRRGGINTGELFF. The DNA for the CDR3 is TGTGCCATCAGAAGGGGCGGCATTAACACCGGGGAGCTGTTTTTT.

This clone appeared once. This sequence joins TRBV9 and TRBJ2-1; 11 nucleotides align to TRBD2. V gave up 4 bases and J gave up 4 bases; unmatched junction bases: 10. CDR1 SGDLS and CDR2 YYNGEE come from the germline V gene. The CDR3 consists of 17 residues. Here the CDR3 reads CASSSRWGLAAYNEQFF. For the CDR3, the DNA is TGTGCCAGCAGCTCGCGGTGGGGACTAGCGGCTTACAATGAGCAGTTCTTC.

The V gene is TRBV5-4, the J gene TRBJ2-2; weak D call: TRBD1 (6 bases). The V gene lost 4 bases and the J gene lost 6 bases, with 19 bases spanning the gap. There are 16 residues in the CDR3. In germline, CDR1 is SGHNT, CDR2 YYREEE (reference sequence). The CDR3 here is CASSPPGTRSPGELFF. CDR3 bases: TGTGCCAGCAGCCCGCCCGGGACAAGAAGTCCCGGGGAGCTGTTTTTT.

CDR3 sequence reads: CASSPDRLYSPLHF. The CDR3 DNA reads TGTGCCAGCAGCCCAGACAGGCTTTATTCACCCCTCCACTTT. The chain couples TRBV3-1 (or the pseudogene TRBV3-2) to TRBJ1-6, with D perhaps matching TRBD1 (6 bases). Per germline, CDR1 LGHDT and CDR2 YNNKEL (reference sequence). This CDR3 region has 14 residues. Deletions cut 4 bases from V and 8 bases from J, with 12 bases between.

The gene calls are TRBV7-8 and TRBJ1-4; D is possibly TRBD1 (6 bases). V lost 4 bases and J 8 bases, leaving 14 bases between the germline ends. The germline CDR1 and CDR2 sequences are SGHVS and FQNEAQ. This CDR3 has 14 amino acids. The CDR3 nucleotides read TGTGCCAGCAGCTCCAGGGGAAGCCCAGAAAAACTGTTTTTT. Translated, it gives CASSSRGSPEKLFF.

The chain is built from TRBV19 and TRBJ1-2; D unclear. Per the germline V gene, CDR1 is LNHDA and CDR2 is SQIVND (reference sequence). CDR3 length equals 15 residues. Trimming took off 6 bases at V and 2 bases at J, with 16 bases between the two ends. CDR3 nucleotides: TGTGCCAGTAGATATAAGTACGGAGTAAACTATGGCTACACCTTC. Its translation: CASRYKYGVNYGYTF.

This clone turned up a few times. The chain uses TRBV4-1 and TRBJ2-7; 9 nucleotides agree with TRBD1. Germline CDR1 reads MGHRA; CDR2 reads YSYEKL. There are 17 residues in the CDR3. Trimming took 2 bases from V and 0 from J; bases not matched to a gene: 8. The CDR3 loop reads CASSQRITGGHSYEQYF. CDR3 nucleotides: TGCGCCAGCAGCCAAAGGATAACAGGGGGCCACTCCTACGAGCAGTACTTC.

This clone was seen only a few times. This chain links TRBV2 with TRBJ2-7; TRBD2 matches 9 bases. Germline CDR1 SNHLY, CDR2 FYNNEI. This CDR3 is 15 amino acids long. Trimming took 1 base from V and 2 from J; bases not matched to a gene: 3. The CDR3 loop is CASSEGLAGTYEQYF. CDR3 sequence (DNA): TGTGCCAGCAGTGAAGGTCTAGCGGGGACCTACGAGCAGTACTTC.

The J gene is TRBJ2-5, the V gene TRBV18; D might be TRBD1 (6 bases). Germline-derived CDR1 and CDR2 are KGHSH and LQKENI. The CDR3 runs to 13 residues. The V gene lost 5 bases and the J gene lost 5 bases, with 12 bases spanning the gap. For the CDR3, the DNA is TGTGCCAGCTCAACCTACAGGGAGGAGACCCAGTACTTC. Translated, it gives CASSTYREETQYF.

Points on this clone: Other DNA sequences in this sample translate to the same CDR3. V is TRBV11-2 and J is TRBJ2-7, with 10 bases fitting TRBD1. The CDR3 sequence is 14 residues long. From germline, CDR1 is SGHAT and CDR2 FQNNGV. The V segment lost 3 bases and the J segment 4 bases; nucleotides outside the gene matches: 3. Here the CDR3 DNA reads TGTGCCAGCAGCTTGGGGACAGGGGCATACGAGCAGTACTTC. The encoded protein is CASSLGTGAYEQYF.

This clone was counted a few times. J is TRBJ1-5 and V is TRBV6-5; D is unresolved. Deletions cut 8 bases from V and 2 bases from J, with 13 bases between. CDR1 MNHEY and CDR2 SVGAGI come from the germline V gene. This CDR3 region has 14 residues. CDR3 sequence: CASHLSGGNQPQHF. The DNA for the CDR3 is TGTGCCAGCCATCTTTCGGGTGGCAATCAGCCCCAGCATTTT.

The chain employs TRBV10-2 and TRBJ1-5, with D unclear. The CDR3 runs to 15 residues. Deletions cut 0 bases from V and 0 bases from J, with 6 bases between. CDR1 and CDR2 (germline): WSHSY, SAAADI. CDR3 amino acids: CASSESGYSNQPQHF. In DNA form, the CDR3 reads TGCGCCAGCAGTGAGTCCGGGTATAGCAATCAGCCCCAGCATTTT.

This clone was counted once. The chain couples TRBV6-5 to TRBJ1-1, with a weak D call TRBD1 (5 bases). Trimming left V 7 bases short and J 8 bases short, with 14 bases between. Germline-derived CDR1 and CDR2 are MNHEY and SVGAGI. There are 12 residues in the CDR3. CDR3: CASTPGEGEAFF. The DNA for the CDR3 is TGTGCCAGCACCCCTGGGGAGGGGGAAGCTTTCTTT.